This T cell receptor (beta chain) was obtained from a study of cytomegalovirus exposure and HLA in healthy donors. Study-wide findings and caveats: Several of the most significant clusters were apparently associated with common viral pathogens in a later analysis. TCR beta V- and J-gene trimming, according to a later analysis, was linked to a missense DCLRE1C variant. In all likelihood, a cluster of highly shared sequence variants was a sequencing artifact.

This CDR3 is 15 amino acids long. PCR used 60 Vbeta primers and 13 Jbeta primers. Profiling relied on immunoSEQ multiplex PCR, and the TCRdb table lists in-frame clones only, not all of them. Found here are more than 100,000 clones, more than 75% of them singletons; the top ten hold 0.95% to 1.4%. Concerning this clone itself: What it binds is unknown.

Specimen: PBMCs. This clonotype was sampled from a male donor in good health and CMV-seronegative. The V and J genes are TRBV21-1 and TRBJ2-3; no DNA check was done on the table's D call, TRBD2. TRBV21-1 is a documented pseudogene. The CDR3 sequence is CASSKEEARVDTQYF. CDR3 nucleotides: TGTGCCAGCAGCAAAGAGGAGGCCCGGGTAGATACGCAGTATTTT.